The 27 T cell receptor beta chains in this list originate from one sample, sequenced in a study of control samples from healthy donors and cancer patients. TCRdb's table, derived via immunoSEQ multiplex PCR, lists solely in-frame clones and lacks some. The sample yields approximately 94,000 clones, around 85% seen once. The sequencing input was PBMCs. The receptors originated from a man between 70 and 80 years old with lung cancer.

The chain carries TRBV12-5 and TRBJ2-2; 11 nucleotides line up with TRBD1. This CDR3 has 17 amino acids. J was trimmed by 8 bases and V by 4 bases; bases with no gene match: 12. Looked up from germline, CDR1 is LGHNT and CDR2 is FRNRAP. The CDR3 spells CASGYDPGTGGFGELFF. CDR3 in DNA: TGTGCTAGTGGTTACGACCCCGGGACAGGGGGGTTTGGGGAGCTGTTTTTT.

The chain recombines TRBV6-5 with TRBJ2-2; 11 bases are a match to TRBD1. This CDR3 is built from 15 residues. Germline V CDR1 and CDR2: MNHEY, SVGAGI. With 6 bases clipped from V and 5 bases from J, the junction kept 5 bases outside the gene matches. CDR3 bases: TGTGCCAGCAGCGGACAGGGGGCGCGAACCGGGGAGCTGTTTTTT. Its protein product is CASSGQGARTGELFF.

The V gene is TRBV21-1, the J gene TRBJ1-1; the D segment call TRBD1 is taken from the table without a DNA check. TRBV21-1 is a pseudogene segment. There are 14 residues in the CDR3. Here the CDR3 DNA reads TGTGCCAGCAGCAAAGCCAGGGGGAACACTGAAGCTTTCTTT. It encodes CASSKARGNTEAFF.

The CDR3 region is CAGHIEKLFF. As DNA, the CDR3 is TGTGCCGGACACATTGAAAAACTGTTTTTT. The V gene is TRBV3-1 (or the pseudogene TRBV3-2), the J gene TRBJ1-4, with TRBD1 as a possible D gene (5 bases). Trimming removed 11 bases at V and 7 bases at J, with 8 bases between. The CDR3 length is 10 residues. Germline V gene data show CDR1 as LGHDT and CDR2 as YNNKEL (reference sequence).

This clone was detected ten times or more. The rearrangement uses TRBV4-2 and TRBJ1-3; possible D gene TRBD1, 6 bases. Trimming shortened V by 0 bases and J by 0 bases, and 24 bases separated the two germline ends. Germline CDR1 and CDR2: LGHNA and YNFKEQ. CDR3 size: 21 residues. CDR3 nucleotide sequence: TGTGCCAGCAGCCAAGAAGGTCTGGCGGCAGGGGTTATTTCCTCTGGAAACACCATATATTTT. Its translation is CASSQEGLAAGVISSGNTIYF.

The chain employs TRBV6-5 and TRBJ2-1, with 8 nucleotides matching TRBD1. The CDR3 has 16 residues. Germline loops: CDR1 MNHEY, CDR2 SVGAGI. With V trimmed by 0 bases and J by 6 bases, 7 bases remained unmatched. The CDR3 region is CASSYSGQVIPNEQFF. The CDR3 nucleotides are TGTGCCAGCAGTTACTCGGGACAGGTCATTCCCAATGAGCAGTTCTTC.

The gene calls are TRBV25-1 and TRBJ1-1; no reliable D call. Germline V CDR1 and CDR2: MGHDK, SYGVNS. Trimming cost V 7 bases and J 5 bases, with 14 bases left between them. This CDR3 spans 13 amino acids. The DNA for the CDR3 is TGTGCCAGCATTCTGACGGGGAGGACTGAAGCTTTCTTT. This codes for CASILTGRTEAFF. The entire variable domain, with the rest obtained from reference TRBV25-1 and TRBJ1-1, is as follows: EADIYQTPRYLVIGTGKKITLECSQTMGHDKMYWYQQDPGMELHLIHYSYGVNSTEKGDLSSESTVSRIRTEHFPLTLESARPSHTSQYLCASILTGRTEAFFGQGTRLTVV.

The chain joins TRBV7-2 to TRBJ2-7; TRBD1 matches at 7 bases. This CDR3 region has 14 residues. Germline CDR1 SGHTA, CDR2 FQGNSA. J was trimmed by 0 bases and V by 9 bases; bases with no gene match: 8. Here the CDR3 reads CASRQGLSSYEQYF. The CDR3 region has the DNA TGTGCCAGTCGACAGGGATTATCCTCCTACGAGCAGTACTTC.

The chain's CDR3 is CASSSPGWALDTQYF. DNA for the CDR3: TGTGCCAGCAGCTCCCCGGGGTGGGCTTTGGATACGCAGTATTTT. The rearrangement joins TRBV7-9 to TRBJ2-3, with D possibly being TRBD2 (5 bases). This CDR3 contains 15 residues. Germline-derived CDR1 and CDR2 are SEHNR and FQNEAQ (reference sequence). The V gene lost 4 bases and the J gene lost 6 bases, with 17 bases spanning the gap.

The V gene is TRBV25-1, the J gene TRBJ2-5; 8 positions agree with TRBD1. V shed 1 base, J shed 5 bases, and the junction held 9 bases outside the gene matches. CDR3 size: 16 residues. Germline V gene data show CDR1 as MGHDK and CDR2 as SYGVNS. The CDR3 DNA reads TGTGCCAGCAGTGAATTGGGACAGGTTGGGAAGGAGACCCAGTACTTC. Translated, it gives CASSELGQVGKETQYF.

V is TRBV5-1 and J is TRBJ2-7; no reliable D call. Germline V gene lookup returns CDR1 SGHRS and CDR2 YFSETQ. Trimming stripped 3 bases from V and 4 bases from J, with 5 bases between. The CDR3 consists of 11 residues. CDR3 amino acids: CASSSRYEQYF. The CDR3 region has the DNA TGCGCCAGCAGCTCTAGATACGAGCAGTACTTC.

The genes are TRBV7-8 and TRBJ2-2; D gene uncertain. Germline lookup yields CDR1 SGHVS and CDR2 FQNEAQ. Trimming pared 4 bases from V and 6 bases from J, leaving 18 bases between. This CDR3 spans 16 amino acids. The CDR3: CASSSERSLFSGELFF. The CDR3 nucleotides are TGTGCCAGCAGCTCCGAAAGGAGTCTTTTTTCCGGGGAGCTGTTTTTT.

The chain is built from TRBV6-5 and TRBJ1-5; D is perhaps TRBD1 (6 bases). Germline CDR1 MNHEY, CDR2 SVGAGI. The CDR3 spans 13 residues. V was trimmed by 7 bases and J by 4 bases, leaving 11 bases between them. CDR3 loop: CASTLGQNQPQHF. CDR3 DNA sequence: TGTGCCAGCACCCTAGGACAGAATCAGCCCCAGCATTTT.

V and J are TRBV6-2 or TRBV6-3 and TRBJ2-3; the match to TRBD2 covers 15 bases. The CDR3 covers 18 residues. Germline lookup yields CDR1 MNHEY and CDR2 SVGEGT. The V and J ends lost 0 bases and 4 bases, in that order; junction bases with no gene match: 5. The CDR3 sequence: CASSYSGLAGGPSDTQYF. The CDR3, as DNA: TGTGCCAGCAGTTACTCAGGACTAGCGGGGGGGCCCTCAGATACGCAGTATTTT.

V usage is TRBV7-7 and J usage is TRBJ2-3; 8 nucleotides match TRBD1. Germline lookup yields CDR1 SSHAT and CDR2 FNYEAQ (reference sequence). This CDR3 comprises 15 residues. With 5 bases clipped from V and 4 bases from J, the junction kept 8 bases outside the gene matches. In DNA, the CDR3 is TGTGCCAGCAGCACCAACCAGGGGGCTTCAGATACGCAGTATTTT. It translates to CASSTNQGASDTQYF.

The V gene is TRBV12-5, the J gene TRBJ2-5; 11 bases line up with TRBD2. Trimming at V came to 7 bases and at J to 5 bases, leaving 6 bases not matched to a gene. CDR1 and CDR2 (germline): LGHNT, FRNRAP. The CDR3 runs to 14 residues. CDR3 amino acids: CASEVAGGRETQYF. The CDR3 DNA reads TGTGCTAGTGAGGTAGCGGGGGGGCGGGAGACCCAGTACTTC.

V and J are TRBV25-1 and TRBJ1-1; TRBD1 agrees at 7 bases. The germline V gene encodes CDR1 MGHDK and CDR2 SYGVNS. The V segment lost 7 bases and the J segment 1 base; nucleotides outside the gene matches: 3. The CDR3 runs 13 residues. The CDR3 here is CASIRTGNTEAFF. DNA of the CDR3: TGTGCCAGCATACGGACAGGGAACACTGAAGCTTTCTTT.

This clone has just a few counts. The V gene is TRBV20-1, the J gene TRBJ1-2; possibly TRBD1 for D (5 bases). The CDR3 length is 15 residues. The germline V gene encodes CDR1 DFQATT and CDR2 SNEGSKA (reference sequence). Between the trimmed V and J ends, which lost 3 bases and 4 bases, there was a span of 18 bases. The CDR3 protein is CSASPHLRGVYGYTF. In DNA, the CDR3 is TGCAGTGCTAGTCCCCATTTGAGGGGTGTCTATGGCTACACCTTC.

The genes are TRBV5-6 and TRBJ1-1, with D possibly TRBD1 on 5 matching bases. From germline, CDR1 is SGHDT and CDR2 YYEEEE. Trimming cost V 0 bases and J 1 base, with 7 bases left between them. The CDR3 runs to 14 residues. CDR3 amino acids: CASSLEGTNTEAFF. The CDR3 DNA reads as TGTGCCAGCAGCTTGGAGGGGACGAACACTGAAGCTTTCTTT. The full variable domain, its missing parts supplied by reference TRBV5-6 and TRBJ1-1, is DAGVTQSPTHLIKTRGQQVTLRCSPKSGHDTVSWYQQALGQGPQFIFQYYEEEERQRGNFPDRFSGHQFPNYSSELNVNALLLGDSALYLCASSLEGTNTEAFFGQGTRLTVV.

The chain combines TRBV24-1 with TRBJ1-2, with 10 bases identical to TRBD1. Germline CDR1 is KGHDR and CDR2 is SFDVKD. V lost 7 bases and J lost 4; bases outside the gene matches: 14. This CDR3 has 17 amino acids. CDR3 loop: CATSGLTGGEPSYGYTF. CDR3 bases: TGTGCCACCAGCGGATTGACAGGGGGCGAACCTTCCTATGGCTACACCTTC.

The gene calls are TRBV7-9 and TRBJ2-7; 7 nucleotides agree with TRBD2. Germline V gene lookup returns CDR1 SEHNR and CDR2 FQNEAQ (reference sequence). V was clipped by 3 bases and J by 2 bases; unmatched bases: 13. This CDR3 spans 17 amino acids. The CDR3 DNA is TGTGCCAGCAGCTTCGATCAAGGGAGGGGACCTACCTACGAGCAGTACTTC. It is translated as CASSFDQGRGPTYEQYF.

The chain employs TRBV10-2 and TRBJ2-1; D possibly corresponds to TRBD2 (5 bases). From germline, CDR1 is WSHSY and CDR2 SAAADI. V lost 7 bases and J lost 0, with 19 bases in between. The CDR3 is 17 residues long. CDR3 nucleotides: TGCGCCAGCATAAAGAGGGCAGGCCAGCACTCCTACAATGAGCAGTTCTTC. Protein sequence: CASIKRAGQHSYNEQFF.

DNA of the CDR3: TGTGCCAGTAGTATAGGGAGAGGTAGGGGGAACACCGGGGAGCTGTTTTTT. This encodes CASSIGRGRGNTGELFF. The chain employs TRBV19 and TRBJ2-2, with D perhaps matching TRBD1 (5 bases). The CDR3 sequence is 17 residues long. The V and J ends lost 1 base and 1 base respectively, with 13 bases between them. Germline V gene data show CDR1 as LNHDA and CDR2 as SQIVND (reference sequence).

The chain uses TRBV5-3 and TRBJ1-2, with 8 bases lining up with TRBD1. TRBV5-3 qualifies as an ORF whose function is uncertain. CDR3 length: 11 amino acids. V was clipped by 4 bases and J by 12 bases; unmatched bases: 5. The chain's CDR3 is CARSISGGNTF. The CDR3 DNA sequence: TGTGCCAGAAGCATCTCAGGGGGCAACACCTTC.

The V and J genes are TRBV6-5 and TRBJ2-3, with 11 bases matching TRBD2. CDR1 and CDR2 (germline): MNHEY, SVGAGI. The CDR3 covers 15 residues. Unmatched junction bases numbered 3, after V lost 5 bases and J lost 2 bases. CDR3 sequence (DNA): TGTGCCAGCAGTCCACTAGCGGGGGTCACAGATACGCAGTATTTT. Translating gives CASSPLAGVTDTQYF.

This chain links TRBV7-9 with TRBJ2-3; 9 bases fit TRBD1. The trim removed 5 bases at V and 0 bases at J, leaving 6 bases unmatched. The CDR3 runs 16 residues. From germline, CDR1 is SEHNR and CDR2 FQNEAQ (reference sequence). The CDR3 bases are TGTGCCAGCAGCCCATACAGGGGGCAGAGCACAGATACGCAGTATTTT. Translation gives CASSPYRGQSTDTQYF.

This sequence joins TRBV9 and TRBJ1-4; 10 bases line up with TRBD1. Looked up from germline, CDR1 is SGDLS and CDR2 is YYNGEE. The CDR3 runs 14 residues. J gave up 5 bases and V 6 bases, and 4 bases lay outside the gene matches. The CDR3 loop is CASTRTGGNEKLFF. The DNA for the CDR3 is TGTGCCAGCACCCGGACAGGGGGGAATGAAAAACTGTTTTTT.